This TCR beta chain appears in the sequencing data of a study of cytomegalovirus exposure and HLA in healthy donors. Study summary: Among several hundred genotyped donors, around 77% fell in the Caucasian-associated ancestry cluster. Study outcomes and limitations: In a later analysis, a genetic analysis reported fewer productive-TCR N-insertions in an Asian-associated ancestry cluster than the cohort average. Donor immune exposure was known only as CMV serostatus.

Germline CDR1 reads MNHNS; CDR2 reads SASEGT. The CDR3 has 15 amino acids. Trimming removed 6 bases at V and 0 bases at J, with 9 bases between. In its sample, this clone was seen a few times. The antigen is not known. Use of 60 Vbeta and 13 Jbeta primers characterized the PCR. The method was immunoSEQ multiplex PCR; TCRdb's version includes in-frame clones alone and lacks a portion of them. In the table there are roughly 130,000 clones, approximately 67% of which are singletons. Sequenced material: PBMCs. This rearrangement joins TRBV6-1 to TRBJ2-6; no clear D. This TCR came from a man between 18 and 29 years old in good health and CMV-seronegative. The CDR3 region is CASSSIHSGANVLTF. The DNA of the CDR3 is TGTGCCAGCAGCTCTATTCACTCTGGGGCCAACGTCCTGACTTTC.